This T cell receptor (beta chain) was profiled in a study of shared clonotypes between healthy human individuals. Broader study findings: Clonotype sharing among donors likely depends on sequencing depth.

This CDR3 comprises 13 residues. Germline V gives CDR1 LNHDA, CDR2 SQIVND (reference sequence). V was pared by 5 bases and J by 2 bases, with 10 bases between. In the case of this clone: The antigen remains unidentified.

Only Caucasian adults living in Nashville, Tennessee served as donors. Approximately 100 million PBMCs served as the genomic DNA source for unsorted samples. The assay was carried out at the deep level. The assay was immunoSEQ multiplex PCR, and TCRdb's table has in-frame clones only and misses some. Of roughly 500,000 clones listed, 81% are singletons. Sequencing used PBMCs. This TCR came from a woman in her forties in good health. Some clones in this sample may be carry-over from other donors' samples. V and J are TRBV19 and TRBJ2-7; TRBD2 is a possible D gene (5 bases). The CDR3 bases are TGTGCCAGTAGTTGGACGGGAACCTACGAGCAGTACTTC. Amino acid sequence: CASSWTGTYEQYF.